The 24 T cell receptor beta chains reported below all come from one sample, sequenced in a study of CD8+CD57+ T cells in acquired aplastic anemia. The authors sequenced patients whose flow cytometry had shown CD8+CD57+ cell expansion. TCR beta VDJ combinations and CDR3 sequences were profiled from genomic DNA. TCRdb analysed the reads with MiXCR anew, one entry per CDR3 protein. The sample records about 200,000 distinct CDR3 sequences, approximately 51% being singletons. The sequenced sample consisted of sorted CD4+, CD8+, or CD8+CD57+ T cells (not recorded which) from PBMCs. The receptors were gathered from a human donor with aplastic anemia.

The table lists this clonotype with a count of one. A much larger clone is a single base away; this may be a read error. The chain links TRBV5-1 to TRBJ1-1; D not certain. Per the germline V gene, CDR1 is SGHRS and CDR2 is YFSETQ. The CDR3 covers 14 residues. V was shortened by 2 bases and J by 2 bases, with 10 bases between the two germline ends. The CDR3 region is CASSFQSGNTEAFF. The DNA for the CDR3 is TGCGCCAGCAGCTTCCAGAGCGGAAACACTGAAGCTTTCTTT.

The chain employs TRBV14 and TRBJ2-7, with D perhaps given as TRBD1 or TRBD2 (5 bases each). Germline assignment: CDR1 SGHDN and CDR2 FVKESK. This CDR3 spans 15 amino acids. V lost 9 bases, J lost 2 bases, and 20 bases lay in between. CDR3 protein: CASSIAGTGTYEQYF. In nucleotides, the CDR3 is TGTGCCAGTAGTATAGCAGGGACCGGCACCTACGAGCAGTACTTC.

This clonotype was picked up a small number of times. It is likely a read error, because the conserved phenylalanine at the end of the CDR3 is missing. The J gene is TRBJ1-1, the V gene TRBV18; D uncertain. Trimming took 1 base from V and 3 from J, leaving 9 bases between them. CDR3 length: 14 residues. Germline V gene lookup returns CDR1 KGHSH and CDR2 LQKENI. The CDR3 loop reads CASSPQVADTEAFL. The CDR3 DNA is TGTGCCAGCTCACCACAGGTCGCAGACACTGAAGCTTTCCTT.

This clonotype was detected ten times or more. The rearrangement joins TRBV2 to TRBJ1-6; 9 nucleotides match TRBD1. J was trimmed by 10 bases and V by 5 bases; bases with no gene match: 6. This CDR3 comprises 14 residues. Germline lookup yields CDR1 SNHLY and CDR2 FYNNEI. This CDR3 reads CASSLQGAKSPLHF. Written as DNA, the CDR3 is TGTGCCAGCAGTTTACAGGGGGCGAAGTCACCCCTCCACTTT.

The chain links TRBV12-3 or TRBV12-4 to TRBJ1-1, with D possibly being TRBD1 (5 bases). The CDR3 has 15 residues. V was pared by 8 bases and J by 3 bases, with 19 bases between. In nucleotides, the CDR3 is TGTGCCAGCGGATCCAGGACGGCAGGGCACACTGAAGCTTTCTTT. It yields the protein CASGSRTAGHTEAFF.

This chain links TRBV7-3 with TRBJ1-5; perhaps TRBD1 as D (6 bases). The CDR3 loop spans 17 amino acids. Trimming cost V 1 base and J 1 base, with 14 bases left between them. The germline V gene encodes CDR1 SGHTA and CDR2 FQGTGA. As DNA, the CDR3 is TGTGCCAGCAGCTTAAAGGTGGGCAGGGGAAGCAATCAGCCCCAGCATTTT. Its translation: CASSLKVGRGSNQPQHF.

This clonotype came up a few times. The genes are TRBV5-8 and TRBJ1-6; weak D call: TRBD1 (5 bases). This CDR3 is built from 15 residues. From germline, CDR1 is SGHTS and CDR2 YDEGEE. V was clipped by 2 bases and J by 10 bases, with 16 bases between them. CDR3 protein: CASSLTGGESSPLHF. CDR3 DNA: TGTGCCAGCAGCTTAACCGGAGGGGAGAGCTCACCCCTCCACTTT.

This clonotype was recorded many times. V and J are TRBV28 and TRBJ1-2, with D possibly matching TRBD1 (6 bases). V lost 4 bases and J lost 8, with 14 bases in between. This CDR3 has 13 amino acids. Germline V CDR1 and CDR2: MDHEN, SYDVKM. The CDR3 nucleotides read TGTGCCAGCAGTTCCACAGGGTCAGGAGGCTACACCTTC. It translates to CASSSTGSGGYTF.

This clonotype was detected only a few times. This chain connects TRBV20-1 to TRBJ1-4, with no clear D. The CDR3 consists of 16 residues. Germline assignment: CDR1 DFQATT and CDR2 SNEGSKA (reference sequence). The ends were cut back, 3 bases at V and 1 base at J, with 15 bases in the middle. Here the CDR3 DNA reads TGCAGTGCTAGTGTTCAGAGTCTGGGAACTAATGAAAAACTGTTTTTT. Its translation is CSASVQSLGTNEKLFF.

This clonotype was counted ten times or more. The chain recombines TRBV11-3 with TRBJ2-1; tentatively, D is TRBD1 (5 bases). V shed 2 bases and J shed 7 bases, with 9 bases lying between them. In germline, CDR1 is SGHNT, CDR2 YENEEA. The CDR3 consists of 13 residues. The DNA of the CDR3 is TGTGCCAGCAGCTTAATGGGGCGGAATGAGCAGTTCTTC. This encodes CASSLMGRNEQFF.

This sequence joins TRBV7-6 and TRBJ1-2, with D possibly TRBD1 on 6 matching bases. Germline CDR1 and CDR2: SGHVS and FNYEAQ. The V end lost 5 bases, the J end lost 6 bases, and 13 bases lay between the germline ends. This CDR3 spans 13 amino acids. The CDR3 bases are TGTGCCAGCAGCCTACAGGGTAAGGATGGCTACACCTTC. Translation gives CASSLQGKDGYTF. Full variable domain (rest looked up from reference TRBV7-6 and TRBJ1-2): GAGVSQSPRYKVTKRGQDVALRCDPISGHVSLYWYRQALGQGPEFLTYFNYEAQQDKSGLPNDRFSAERPEGSISTLTIQRTEQRDSAMYRCASSLQGKDGYTFGSGTRLTVV.

This clonotype showed up many times. J is TRBJ2-5 and V is TRBV28; 8 bases line up with TRBD1. The CDR3 covers 13 residues. Germline trimming cut 2 bases from V and 4 bases from J; bases unmatched to any gene: 0. Germline CDR1 is MDHEN and CDR2 is SYDVKM. The CDR3 loop reads CASSLTGGETQYF. CDR3 sequence (DNA): TGTGCCAGCAGTTTAACAGGGGGAGAGACCCAGTACTTC. Full variable domain (remainder filled in from reference TRBV28 and TRBJ2-5): DVKVTQSSRYLVKRTGEKVFLECVQDMDHENMFWYRQDPGLGLRLIYFSYDVKMKEKGDIPEGYSVSREKKERFSLILESASTNQTSMYLCASSLTGGETQYFGPGTRLLVL.

V gene TRBV5-1 combines with J gene TRBJ2-3, with D perhaps given as TRBD1 or TRBD2 (5 bases each). The V end lost 5 bases, the J end lost 5 bases, and 15 bases lay between the germline ends. The CDR3 has 14 amino acids. CDR1 is SGHRS and CDR2 is YFSETQ in the germline V gene. The CDR3 DNA follows: TGCGCCAGCAGTGAGGGGATAGACGGAGATACGCAGTATTTT. Its protein product is CASSEGIDGDTQYF.

This clonotype was counted ten times or more. The V and J genes are TRBV4-1 and TRBJ1-1; 7 bases fit TRBD1. The CDR3 contains 14 residues. Germline CDR1 reads MGHRA; CDR2 reads YSYEKL. With 6 bases clipped from V and 1 base from J, the junction kept 5 bases outside the gene matches. Written as DNA, the CDR3 is TGCGCCAGCAGAATAACAGGGGCGAACACTGAAGCTTTCTTT. This sequence encodes CASRITGANTEAFF.

This chain joins TRBV5-1 and TRBJ1-2; 12 bases map to TRBD1. Per germline, CDR1 SGHRS and CDR2 YFSETQ. V lost 4 bases, J lost 12 bases, and 10 bases stayed unmatched. CDR3 length: 14 amino acids. The CDR3 region is CASSQYGTGGGNTF. The CDR3, as DNA: TGCGCCAGCAGCCAGTACGGGACAGGGGGCGGCAACACCTTC.

This clonotype was observed many times. The chain recombines TRBV7-9 with TRBJ1-1; possible D gene TRBD1, 5 bases. This CDR3 comprises 16 residues. V was cut by 2 bases and J by 4 bases, with 17 bases left in between. Looked up from germline, CDR1 is SEHNR and CDR2 is FQNEAQ (reference sequence). Written as DNA, the CDR3 is TGTGCCAGCAGCTTATTCGGCCGAAGAGGGGTCACTGAAGCTTTCTTT. It codes for CASSLFGRRGVTEAFF.

The chain is built from TRBV5-1 and TRBJ1-4; D gene uncertain. Trimming pared 1 base from V and 0 bases from J, leaving 10 bases between. Germline V gene lookup returns CDR1 SGHRS and CDR2 YFSETQ. CDR3 length: 16 residues. The CDR3 DNA reads as TGCGCCAGCAGCTTGAATGTTGCGGCAACTAATGAAAAACTGTTTTTT. This sequence encodes CASSLNVAATNEKLFF.

This chain's CDR3 is CASRSQAMSNEKLFF. The CDR3 DNA reads TGTGCCAGCAGATCGCAGGCCATGAGTAATGAAAAACTGTTTTTT. The genes are TRBV2 and TRBJ1-4; D unclear. From germline, CDR1 is SNHLY and CDR2 FYNNEI. This CDR3 contains 15 residues. The V gene lost 6 bases and the J gene lost 4 bases, with 15 bases spanning the gap.

This clonotype was found once. The V and J genes are TRBV7-2 and TRBJ1-2, with 7 bases matching TRBD1. V lost 4 bases, J lost 4 bases, and 6 bases stayed unmatched. CDR3 length: 14 residues. Germline values: CDR1 SGHTA, CDR2 FQGNSA. The CDR3 loop reads CASSSPGQPYGYTF. In nucleotides, the CDR3 is TGTGCCAGCAGCTCCCCGGGACAGCCCTATGGCTACACCTTC.

There are many counts of this clonotype. This rearrangement joins TRBV5-8 to TRBJ2-1; the D gene is possibly TRBD1 (6 bases). The germline V and J ends were trimmed by 0 bases and 7 bases, with 11 bases remaining between them. Germline lookup yields CDR1 SGHTS and CDR2 YDEGEE. CDR3 length equals 14 residues. The CDR3 nucleotides are TGTGCCAGCAGCTTGGGGCAGGGGTGGAATGAGCAGTTCTTC. This gives the protein CASSLGQGWNEQFF.

The gene calls are TRBV7-9 and TRBJ1-6; possible D gene TRBD1, 5 bases. The CDR3 consists of 14 residues. Germline V gene sequence: CDR1 SEHNR, CDR2 FQNEAQ (reference sequence). V lost 3 bases and J lost 6, with 9 bases in between. The CDR3 DNA reads as TGTGCCAGCAGCTTGGGGCAGAGTAATTCACCCCTCCACTTT. As protein: CASSLGQSNSPLHF.

In this sample, this clonotype turned up many times. The chain couples TRBV20-1 to TRBJ1-3; D may be TRBD1 (5 bases). Germline CDR1 DFQATT, CDR2 SNEGSKA (reference sequence). CDR3 length: 13 residues. V was shortened by 5 bases and J by 3 bases, with 11 bases between the two germline ends. This CDR3 is CSAFMTVGNTIYF. The CDR3, as DNA: TGCAGTGCTTTTATGACAGTTGGAAACACCATATATTTT.

The chain couples TRBV20-1 to TRBJ1-5, with D uncertain. The CDR3 has 15 residues. Germline V gives CDR1 DFQATT, CDR2 SNEGSKA (reference sequence). V was trimmed by 0 bases and J by 6 bases, leaving 15 bases between them. CDR3 coding DNA: TGCAGTGCTAGAGATCCCGGCAAGAGAGGTCAGCCCCAGCATTTT. It encodes CSARDPGKRGQPQHF.

This chain links TRBV25-1 with TRBJ2-6; D is possibly TRBD2 (6 bases). The CDR3 has 13 amino acids. V dropped 7 bases and J dropped 6 bases, with 10 bases sitting between them. The germline V gene encodes CDR1 MGHDK and CDR2 SYGVNS. The CDR3 region is CASTTGEANVLTF. The CDR3 DNA is TGTGCCAGCACCACGGGGGAGGCCAACGTCCTGACTTTC.